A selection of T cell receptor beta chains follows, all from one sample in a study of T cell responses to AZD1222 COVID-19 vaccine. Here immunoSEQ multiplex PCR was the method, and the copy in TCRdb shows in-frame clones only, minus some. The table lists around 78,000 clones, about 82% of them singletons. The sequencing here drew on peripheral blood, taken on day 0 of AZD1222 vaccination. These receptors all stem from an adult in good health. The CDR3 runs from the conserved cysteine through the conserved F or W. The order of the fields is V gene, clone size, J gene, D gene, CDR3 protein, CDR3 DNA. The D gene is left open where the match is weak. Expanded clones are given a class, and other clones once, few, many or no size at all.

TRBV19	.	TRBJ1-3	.	CASSVTDPGNTIYF	TGTGCCAGTAGTGTGACGGACCCTGGAAACACCATATATTTT
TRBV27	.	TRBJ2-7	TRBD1	CASSWDRVGYEQYF	TGTGCCAGCAGTTGGGACAGGGTGGGCTACGAGCAGTACTTC
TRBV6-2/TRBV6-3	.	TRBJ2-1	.	CASSYSTTPGPYNEQFF	TGTGCCAGCAGTTACTCGACAACCCCCGGACCCTACAATGAGCAGTTCTTC
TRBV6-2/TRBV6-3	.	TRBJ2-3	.	CASSYHIPTGGEGDTQYF	TGTGCCAGCAGTTACCACATCCCGACAGGAGGGGAAGGGGATACGCAGTATTTT
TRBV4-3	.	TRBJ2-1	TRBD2	CASSQGRGRGSGRGHHNEQFF	TGCGCCAGCAGTCAAGGGCGGGGCCGGGGAAGCGGGAGAGGTCACCACAATGAGCAGTTCTTC
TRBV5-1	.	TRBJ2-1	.	CASSLAGSSNEQFF	TGCGCCAGCAGCTTGGCGGGGAGCTCCAATGAGCAGTTCTTC
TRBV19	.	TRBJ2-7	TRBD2	CASSISGGSSYEQYF	TGTGCCAGTAGTATATCTGGCGGGAGTTCCTACGAGCAGTACTTC
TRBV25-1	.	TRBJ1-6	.	CASSESSGPNSPLHF	TGTGCCAGCAGTGAATCTTCCGGCCCTAATTCACCCCTCCACTTT
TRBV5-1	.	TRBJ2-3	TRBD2	CASSLGAGSDTQYF	TGCGCCAGCAGCTTGGGAGCGGGATCGGATACGCAGTATTTT
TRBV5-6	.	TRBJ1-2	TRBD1	CASSLGQGGKGYTF	TGTGCCAGCAGCTTGGGACAGGGGGGTAAGGGCTACACCTTC
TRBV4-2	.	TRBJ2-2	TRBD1	CASSQGTGGSWELFF	TGTGCCAGCAGCCAAGGGACAGGCGGGTCTTGGGAGCTGTTTTTT
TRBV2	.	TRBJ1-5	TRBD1	CASRADRASGQPQHF	TGTGCCAGCAGGGCGGACAGGGCCTCCGGACAGCCCCAGCATTTT
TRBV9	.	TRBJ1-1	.	CASSTRDPPFQAFF	TGTGCCAGCAGCACCCGGGACCCTCCTTTCCAAGCTTTCTTT
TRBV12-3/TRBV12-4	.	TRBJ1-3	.	CASSLGQGNTIYF	TGTGCCAGCAGTTTAGGACAGGGAAACACCATATATTTT
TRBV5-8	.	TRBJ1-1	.	CASSPFRGNTEAFF	TGTGCCAGCAGCCCTTTCCGGGGGAACACTGAAGCTTTCTTT
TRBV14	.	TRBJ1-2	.	CASSQEPRLYGYTF	TGTGCCAGCAGCCAAGAGCCCAGGCTCTATGGCTACACCTTC
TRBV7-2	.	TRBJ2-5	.	CASSERGGSETQYF	TGTGCCAGCAGCGAGAGGGGAGGCTCAGAGACCCAGTACTTC
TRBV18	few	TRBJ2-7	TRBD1	CASSLGTGAYEQYF	TGTGCCAGCTCACTAGGGACAGGGGCCTACGAGCAGTACTTC
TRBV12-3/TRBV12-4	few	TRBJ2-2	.	CASSLSVGELFF	TGTGCCAGCAGTTTATCCGTCGGGGAGCTGTTTTTT
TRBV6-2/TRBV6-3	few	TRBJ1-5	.	CASSYNSNQPQHF	TGTGCCAGCAGTTACAATAGCAATCAGCCCCAGCATTTT
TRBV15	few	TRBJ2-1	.	CALGSSYNEQFF	TGTGCACTGGGCTCCTCCTACAATGAGCAGTTCTTC
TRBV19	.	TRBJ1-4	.	CASSIPSHEKLFF	TGTGCCAGTAGTATACCCAGCCATGAAAAACTGTTTTTT
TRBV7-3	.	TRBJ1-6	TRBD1	CASSIQGPNSPLHF	TGTGCCAGCAGCATACAGGGGCCTAATTCACCCCTCCACTTT
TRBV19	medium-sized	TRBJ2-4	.	CASSMGGAKNIQYF	TGTGCCAGTAGTATGGGGGGAGCCAAAAACATTCAGTACTTC
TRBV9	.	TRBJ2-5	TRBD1	CASSVGQGATETQYF	TGTGCCAGCAGCGTGGGACAGGGGGCAACAGAGACCCAGTACTTC
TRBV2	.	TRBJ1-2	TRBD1	CASTAGTGNSWNYGYTF	TGTGCCAGCACCGCAGGGACAGGGAACAGTTGGAACTATGGCTACACCTTC
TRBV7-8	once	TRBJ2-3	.	CASRWARGGGGTDTQYF	TGTGCCAGCAGATGGGCCCGAGGAGGAGGTGGCACAGATACGCAGTATTTT
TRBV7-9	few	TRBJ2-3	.	CASSQTDTQYF	TGTGCCAGCAGTCAAACGGATACGCAGTATTTT
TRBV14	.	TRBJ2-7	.	CASSQGFYEQYF	TGTGCCAGCAGCCAGGGCTTCTACGAGCAGTACTTC
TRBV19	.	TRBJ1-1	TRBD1	CASNLDRGQGVTEAFF	TGTGCCAGCAATTTGGATCGGGGACAGGGGGTCACTGAAGCTTTCTTT
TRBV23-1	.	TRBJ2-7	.	CASSQSAVHEQYF	TGCGCCAGCAGTCAATCGGCGGTACACGAGCAGTACTTC
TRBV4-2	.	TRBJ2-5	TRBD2	CASSQGTSGGARETQYF	TGTGCCAGCAGCCAAGGGACTAGCGGGGGAGCCCGCGAGACCCAGTACTTC
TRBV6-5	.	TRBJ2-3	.	CASRSAGGGSDTQYF	TGTGCCAGCAGGTCGGCTGGCGGGGGCTCAGATACGCAGTATTTT
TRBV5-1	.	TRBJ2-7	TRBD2	CASSLVSGTSGYEQYF	TGCGCCAGCAGCTTGGTTTCCGGGACTAGCGGCTACGAGCAGTACTTC
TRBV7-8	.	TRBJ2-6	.	CASSLAPLYQLSGANVLTF	TGTGCCAGCAGCTTAGCGCCATTGTATCAACTCTCTGGGGCCAACGTCCTGACTTTC
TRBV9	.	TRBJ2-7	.	CASSVAAGYEQYF	TGTGCCAGCAGCGTAGCTGCGGGCTACGAGCAGTACTTC
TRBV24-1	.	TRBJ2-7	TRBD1	CATSEPGTASYEQYF	TGTGCCACCAGTGAGCCCGGGACAGCTTCCTACGAGCAGTACTTC
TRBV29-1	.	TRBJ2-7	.	CSVLPRSSYEQYF	TGCAGCGTCCTCCCGAGGTCCTCCTACGAGCAGTACTTC
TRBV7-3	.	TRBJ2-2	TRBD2	CASSSSGGAGELFF	TGTGCCAGCAGCTCCAGCGGGGGGGCCGGGGAGCTGTTTTTT
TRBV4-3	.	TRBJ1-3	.	CASSQDQGTGNTIYF	TGCGCCAGCAGCCAAGATCAGGGTACTGGAAACACCATATATTTT
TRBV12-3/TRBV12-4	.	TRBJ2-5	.	CASSPTTSPKYF	TGTGCCAGCAGTCCAACGACTTCCCCGAAGTACTTC
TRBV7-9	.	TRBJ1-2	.	CASSFGSDYGYTF	TGTGCCAGCAGCTTTGGTAGTGACTATGGCTACACCTTC
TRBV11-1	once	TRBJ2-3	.	CASSLAPDTQYF	TGTGCCAGCAGCTTAGCGCCAGATACGCAGTATTTT
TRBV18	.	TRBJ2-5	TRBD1	CASSDRGIQETQYF	TGTGCCAGCTCCGACAGGGGCATCCAAGAGACCCAGTACTTC
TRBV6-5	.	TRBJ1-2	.	CASRRGAGPITF	TGTGCCAGCAGACGGGGGGCAGGCCCAATCACCTTC
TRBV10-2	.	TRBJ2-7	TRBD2	CASRELAGDHEQYF	TGCGCCAGCAGGGAACTAGCGGGAGACCACGAGCAGTACTTC
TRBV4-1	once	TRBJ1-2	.	CASMPFGSKTNYGYTF	TGCGCCAGCATGCCGTTCGGGAGTAAAACTAACTATGGCTACACCTTC
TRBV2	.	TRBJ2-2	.	CASSYNLGTGELFF	TGTGCCAGCAGTTATAATCTCGGCACCGGGGAGCTGTTTTTT
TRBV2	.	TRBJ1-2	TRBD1	CASSESSGGTHGYTF	TGTGCCAGCAGTGAATCTTCAGGGGGCACGCATGGCTACACCTTC
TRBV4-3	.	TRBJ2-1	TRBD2	CASSQDHPASGRNEQFF	TGCGCCAGCAGCCAAGATCACCCGGCTAGCGGGAGAAATGAGCAGTTCTTC
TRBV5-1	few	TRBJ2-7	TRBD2	CASSGGRGTSGGYEQYF	TGCGCCAGCAGCGGGGGCAGAGGGACTAGCGGGGGTTACGAGCAGTACTTC